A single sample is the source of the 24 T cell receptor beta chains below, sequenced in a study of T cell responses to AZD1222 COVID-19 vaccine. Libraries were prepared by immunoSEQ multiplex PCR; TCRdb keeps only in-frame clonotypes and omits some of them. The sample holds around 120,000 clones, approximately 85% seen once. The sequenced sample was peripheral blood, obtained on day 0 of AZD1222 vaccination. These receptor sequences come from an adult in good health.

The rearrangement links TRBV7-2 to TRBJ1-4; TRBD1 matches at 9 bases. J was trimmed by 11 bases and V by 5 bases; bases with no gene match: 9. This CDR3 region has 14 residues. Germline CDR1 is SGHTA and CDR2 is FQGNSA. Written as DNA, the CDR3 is TGTGCCAGCAGCCTCGAGGGACAGGGCGGGAAACTGTTTTTT. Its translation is CASSLEGQGGKLFF.

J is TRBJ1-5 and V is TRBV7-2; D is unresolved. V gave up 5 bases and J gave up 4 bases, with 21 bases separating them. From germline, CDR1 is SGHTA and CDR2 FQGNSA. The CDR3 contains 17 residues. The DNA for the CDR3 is TGTGCCAGCAGCCCCATCCGGATTGGGCGCGGGAATCAGCCCCAGCATTTT. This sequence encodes CASSPIRIGRGNQPQHF.

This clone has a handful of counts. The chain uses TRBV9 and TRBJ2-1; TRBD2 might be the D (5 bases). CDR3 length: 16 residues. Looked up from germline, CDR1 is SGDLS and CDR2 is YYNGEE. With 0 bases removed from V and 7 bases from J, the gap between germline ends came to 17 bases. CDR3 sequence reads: CASSVESRAVGNEQFF. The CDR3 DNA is TGTGCCAGCAGCGTAGAATCGAGGGCCGTGGGGAATGAGCAGTTCTTC.

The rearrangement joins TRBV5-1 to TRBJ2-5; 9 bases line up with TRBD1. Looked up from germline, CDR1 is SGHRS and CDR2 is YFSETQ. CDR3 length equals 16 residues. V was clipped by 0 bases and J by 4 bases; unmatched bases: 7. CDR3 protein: CASSLAQDRGLETQYF. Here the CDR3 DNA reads TGCGCCAGCAGCTTGGCACAGGACAGGGGATTAGAGACCCAGTACTTC.

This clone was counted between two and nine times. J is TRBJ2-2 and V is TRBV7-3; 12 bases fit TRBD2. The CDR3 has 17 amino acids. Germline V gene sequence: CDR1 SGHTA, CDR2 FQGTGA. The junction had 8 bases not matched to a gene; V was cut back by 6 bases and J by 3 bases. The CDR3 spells CASRYSGLAGYTGELFF. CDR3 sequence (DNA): TGTGCCAGCAGATACTCGGGACTAGCGGGTTACACCGGGGAGCTGTTTTTT. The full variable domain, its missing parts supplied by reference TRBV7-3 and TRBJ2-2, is GAGVSQTPSNKVTEKGKYVELRCDPISGHTALYWYRQSLGQGPEFLIYFQGTGAADDSGLPNDRFFAVRPEGSVSTLKIQRTERGDSAVYLCASRYSGLAGYTGELFFGEGSRLTVL.

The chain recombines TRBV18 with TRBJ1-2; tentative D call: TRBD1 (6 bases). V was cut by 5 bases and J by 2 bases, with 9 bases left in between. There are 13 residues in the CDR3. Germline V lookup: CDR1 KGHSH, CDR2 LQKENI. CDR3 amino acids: CASSSDSNYGYTF. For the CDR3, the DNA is TGTGCCAGCTCATCGGACAGCAACTATGGCTACACCTTC.

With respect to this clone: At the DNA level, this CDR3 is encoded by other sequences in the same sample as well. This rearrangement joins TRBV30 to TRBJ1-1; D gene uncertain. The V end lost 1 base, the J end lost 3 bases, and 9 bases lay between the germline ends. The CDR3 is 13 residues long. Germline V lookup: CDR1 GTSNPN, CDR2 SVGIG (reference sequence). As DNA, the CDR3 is TGTGCCTGGAGTGAGGGTAGCCACACTGAAGCTTTCTTT. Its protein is CAWSEGSHTEAFF. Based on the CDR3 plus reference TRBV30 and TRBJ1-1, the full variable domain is SQTIHQWPATLVQPVGSPLSLECTVEGTSNPNLYWYRQAAGRGLQLLFYSVGIGQISSEVPQNLSASRPQDRQFILSSKKLLLSDSGFYLCAWSEGSHTEAFFGQGTRLTVV.

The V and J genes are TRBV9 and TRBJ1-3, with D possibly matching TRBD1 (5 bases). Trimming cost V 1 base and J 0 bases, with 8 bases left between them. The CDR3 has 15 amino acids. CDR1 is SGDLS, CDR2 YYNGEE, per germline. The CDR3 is CASSVSDSSGNTIYF. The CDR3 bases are TGTGCCAGCAGCGTATCAGACAGCTCTGGAAACACCATATATTTT.

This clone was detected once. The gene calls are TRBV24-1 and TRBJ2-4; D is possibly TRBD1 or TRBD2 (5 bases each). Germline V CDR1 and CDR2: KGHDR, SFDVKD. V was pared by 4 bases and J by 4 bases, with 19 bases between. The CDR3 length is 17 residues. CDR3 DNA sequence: TGTGCCACCAGTGACCCTAACCGAGGGACGGGTAAAAACATTCAGTACTTC. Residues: CATSDPNRGTGKNIQYF.

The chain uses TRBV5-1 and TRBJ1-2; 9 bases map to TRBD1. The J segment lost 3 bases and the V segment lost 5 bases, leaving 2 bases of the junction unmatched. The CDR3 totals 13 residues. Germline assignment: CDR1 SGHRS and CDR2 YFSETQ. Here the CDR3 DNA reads TGCGCCAGCAGTCGACAGGGGGACTATGGCTACACCTTC. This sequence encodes CASSRQGDYGYTF.

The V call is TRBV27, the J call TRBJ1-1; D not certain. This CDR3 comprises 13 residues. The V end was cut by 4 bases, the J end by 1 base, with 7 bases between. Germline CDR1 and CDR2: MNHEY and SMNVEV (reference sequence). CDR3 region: CASSSWTNTEAFF. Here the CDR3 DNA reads TGTGCCAGCAGTTCATGGACGAACACTGAAGCTTTCTTT.

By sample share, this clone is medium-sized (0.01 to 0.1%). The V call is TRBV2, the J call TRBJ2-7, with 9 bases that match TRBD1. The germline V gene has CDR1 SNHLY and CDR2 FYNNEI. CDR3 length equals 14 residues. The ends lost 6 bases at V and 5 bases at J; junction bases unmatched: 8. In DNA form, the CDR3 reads TGTGCCAGCAGCTCCGGGACAGGGAGTCACGAGCAGTACTTC. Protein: CASSSGTGSHEQYF.

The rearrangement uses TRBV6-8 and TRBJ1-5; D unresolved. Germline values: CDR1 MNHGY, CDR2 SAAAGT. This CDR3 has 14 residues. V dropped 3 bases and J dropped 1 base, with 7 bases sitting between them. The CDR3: CASSYGKSNQPQHF. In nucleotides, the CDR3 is TGTGCCAGCAGTTATGGTAAAAGCAATCAGCCCCAGCATTTT.

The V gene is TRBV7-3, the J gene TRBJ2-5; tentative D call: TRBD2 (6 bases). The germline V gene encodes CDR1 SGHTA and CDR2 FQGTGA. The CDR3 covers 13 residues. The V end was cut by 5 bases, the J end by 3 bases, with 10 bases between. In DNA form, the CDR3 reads TGTGCCAGCAGCGCCTGGGGGGAAGAGACCCAGTACTTC. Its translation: CASSAWGEETQYF.

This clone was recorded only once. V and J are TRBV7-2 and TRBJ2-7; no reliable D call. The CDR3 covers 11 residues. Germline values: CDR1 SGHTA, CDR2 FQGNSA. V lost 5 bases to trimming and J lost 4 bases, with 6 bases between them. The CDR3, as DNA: TGTGCCAGCAGCCCTCAATACGAGCAGTACTTC. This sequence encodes CASSPQYEQYF.

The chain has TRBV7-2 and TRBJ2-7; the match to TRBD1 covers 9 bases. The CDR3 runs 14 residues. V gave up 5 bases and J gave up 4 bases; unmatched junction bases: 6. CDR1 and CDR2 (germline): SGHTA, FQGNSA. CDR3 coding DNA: TGTGCCAGCAGCCAGGACAGGGGACTTTACGAGCAGTACTTC. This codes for CASSQDRGLYEQYF. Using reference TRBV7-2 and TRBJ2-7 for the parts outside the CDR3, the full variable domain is GAGVSQSPSNKVTEKGKDVELRCDPISGHTALYWYRQSLGQGLEFLIYFQGNSAPDKSGLPSDRFSAERTGGSVSTLTIQRTQQEDSAVYLCASSQDRGLYEQYFGPGTRLTVT.

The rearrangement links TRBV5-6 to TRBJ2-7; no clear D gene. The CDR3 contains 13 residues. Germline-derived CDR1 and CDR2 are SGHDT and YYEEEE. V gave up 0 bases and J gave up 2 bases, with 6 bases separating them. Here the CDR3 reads CASSLDRAYEQYF. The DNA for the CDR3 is TGTGCCAGCAGCTTGGACCGAGCCTACGAGCAGTACTTC. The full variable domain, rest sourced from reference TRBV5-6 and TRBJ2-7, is DAGVTQSPTHLIKTRGQQVTLRCSPKSGHDTVSWYQQALGQGPQFIFQYYEEEERQRGNFPDRFSGHQFPNYSSELNVNALLLGDSALYLCASSLDRAYEQYFGPGTRLTVT.

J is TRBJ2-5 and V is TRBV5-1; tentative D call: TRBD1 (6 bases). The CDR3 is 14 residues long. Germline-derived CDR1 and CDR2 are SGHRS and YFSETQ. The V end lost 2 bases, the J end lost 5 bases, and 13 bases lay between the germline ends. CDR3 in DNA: TGCGCCAGCAGCTTATTGTTGCAGGGGGAGACCCAGTACTTC. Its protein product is CASSLLLQGETQYF.

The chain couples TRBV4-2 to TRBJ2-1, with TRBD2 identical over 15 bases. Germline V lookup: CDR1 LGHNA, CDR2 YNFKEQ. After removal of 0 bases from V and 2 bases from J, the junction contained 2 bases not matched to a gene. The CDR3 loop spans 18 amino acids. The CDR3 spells CASSQEGTSGGTYNEQFF. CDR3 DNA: TGTGCCAGCAGCCAAGAAGGGACTAGCGGGGGGACCTACAATGAGCAGTTCTTC.

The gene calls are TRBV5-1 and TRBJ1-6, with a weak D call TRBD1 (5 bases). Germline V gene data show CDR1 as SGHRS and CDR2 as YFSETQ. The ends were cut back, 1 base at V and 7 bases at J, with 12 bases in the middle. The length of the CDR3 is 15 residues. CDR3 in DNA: TGCGCCAGCAGCTTGCTGGGCCAGGGAAATTCACCCCTCCACTTT. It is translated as CASSLLGQGNSPLHF.

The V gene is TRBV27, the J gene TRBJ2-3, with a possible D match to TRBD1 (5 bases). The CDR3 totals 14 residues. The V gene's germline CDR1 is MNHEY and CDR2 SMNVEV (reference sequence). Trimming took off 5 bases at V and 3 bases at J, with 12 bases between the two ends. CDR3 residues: CASSPLRQTDTQYF. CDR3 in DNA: TGTGCCAGCAGTCCCCTCCGACAGACAGATACGCAGTATTTT.

CDR3 sequence reads: CASSLGATSGGYNEQFF. In DNA, the CDR3 is TGCGCCAGCAGCCTGGGCGCGACTAGCGGGGGGTACAATGAGCAGTTCTTC. This chain links TRBV5-1 with TRBJ2-1, with 13 positions matching TRBD2. Germline-derived CDR1 and CDR2 are SGHRS and YFSETQ. The CDR3 is made up of 17 amino acids. The ends lost 4 bases at V and 4 bases at J; junction bases unmatched: 8.

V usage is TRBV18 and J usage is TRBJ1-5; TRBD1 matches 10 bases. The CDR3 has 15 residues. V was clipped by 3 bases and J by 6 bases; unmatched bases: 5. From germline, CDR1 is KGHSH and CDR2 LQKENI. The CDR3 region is CASSPWDRGGQPQHF. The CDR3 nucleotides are TGTGCCAGCTCACCCTGGGACAGGGGCGGTCAGCCCCAGCATTTT.

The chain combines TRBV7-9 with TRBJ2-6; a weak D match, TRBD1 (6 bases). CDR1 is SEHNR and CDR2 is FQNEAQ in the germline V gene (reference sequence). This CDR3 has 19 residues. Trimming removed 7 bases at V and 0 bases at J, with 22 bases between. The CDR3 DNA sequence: TGTGCCAGCACCTCAGAAAGACAGGCAAAGGGCTCTGGGGCCAACGTCCTGACTTTC. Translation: CASTSERQAKGSGANVLTF.